This T cell receptor (beta chain) was captured by sequencing in a study of OX40 agonist ivuxolimab in advanced cancers. The V gene's germline CDR1 is SGHAT and CDR2 FQNNGV. There are 11 residues in the CDR3. V dropped 0 bases and J dropped 5 bases, with 0 bases sitting between them. The protocol was immunoSEQ multiplex PCR, while the TCRdb copy is restricted to in-frame clones and leaves out a portion. This sample has roughly 89,000 clones, with just over 90% found just once. Study conclusions and caveats: What antigens the expanded peripheral T cells recognized was never established. In general, CD8+ T cells held more expanded clones than CD4+ did, on average.

Of note for this clone: The antigen remains unidentified.

This rearrangement joins TRBV11-2 to TRBJ2-3; no firm D call. The origin of this receptor is an adult with an advanced solid tumor such as melanoma, head and neck, liver or kidney cancer. The sequencing here drew on CD4+ or CD8+ T cells sorted from blood, taken in a trial of the OX40 agonist ivuxolimab. Written as DNA, the CDR3 is TGTGCCAGCAGCTTAGAAGATACGCAGTATTTT. Its protein product is CASSLEDTQYF.